One sample yielded the 8 T cell receptor beta chains listed below, sequenced in a study of T cell clonality in common variable immunodeficiency. Assay: immunoSEQ multiplex PCR; the TCRdb copy retains only in-frame clones and omits some. The sample shows about 43,000 clones, none of them appearing just once. Specimen: peripheral blood mononuclear cells. These receptors all come from a person aged 18 to 69 in good health.

Many counts were recorded for this clone. The CDR3 end lies 3 residues beyond the end of the read and is filled in from the germline J gene. The chain carries TRBV7-2 and TRBJ2-3, with D perhaps matching TRBD1 (5 bases). Germline V gene lookup returns CDR1 SGHTA and CDR2 FQGNSA. The CDR3 has 12 amino acids. The CDR3 protein is CASSSGFRTQYF. The CDR3 DNA, read in part, is TGTGCCAGCAGTTCAGGGTTCCGGACG.

This clone was seen ten or more times. The read is 3 residues too short to cover the CDR3 end, so that end is filled in from the germline J gene. The V call is TRBV5-1, the J call TRBJ2-2; TRBD1 aligns across 11 bases. The CDR3 extends over 14 amino acids. V lost 4 bases and J lost 6; bases outside the gene matches: 2. Germline loops: CDR1 SGHRS, CDR2 YFSETQ. The sequenced CDR3 bases are TGCGCCAGCAGCGGGACAGGGGGTCCCGGGGAG. This encodes CASSGTGGPGE. The CDR3 as a whole reads CASSGTGGPGELFF.

The table lists this clone with many counts. The read falls 3 residues short of the CDR3 end, and the missing part is taken from the germline J gene. J is TRBJ2-5 and V is TRBV20-1; 9 bases align to TRBD2. Germline V CDR1 and CDR2: DFQATT, SNEGSKA (reference sequence). The CDR3 has 16 residues. Trimming cost V 2 bases and J 5 bases; bases outside gene matches: 12. The CDR3 reads CSARPPSGGLLETQYF. The DNA read from the CDR3 is TGCAGTGCTAGACCGCCCAGCGGGGGGCTCCTTGAGACC.

This clone has at least ten counts. Sequencing ends 3 residues short of the CDR3 end; the germline J gene provides the rest. The genes are TRBV10-1 and TRBJ2-2; 11 bases line up with TRBD1. Germline lookup yields CDR1 WNHNN and CDR2 SYGVQD (reference sequence). Losses at the gene ends were 6 bases for V and 5 bases for J; bases not matched to a gene: 2. This CDR3 region has 14 residues. The sequenced CDR3 bases are TGCGCCAGCAGGGGACAGGGGGGTACCGGGGAG. This translates into CASRGQGGTGE. The entire CDR3 protein is CASRGQGGTGELFF.

This clone was picked up many times. Read sequence stops 3 residues before the CDR3 end, and the germline J gene provides the missing end. V is TRBV18 and J is TRBJ2-3; 7 bases match TRBD2. The CDR3 is 13 amino acids. Germline CDR1 and CDR2: KGHSH and LQKENI. Trimming at V came to 6 bases and at J to 5 bases, leaving 5 bases not matched to a gene. The part of the CDR3 DNA that was read is TGTGCCAGCTCCGGACTAGATCAAGATACG. Encoded protein: CASSGLDQDT. The entire CDR3 protein is CASSGLDQDTQYF.

This clone was seen more than once but under ten times. The CDR3 is cut off 3 residues early in the read; its end comes from the germline J gene. The rearrangement links TRBV5-6 to TRBJ1-2; maybe TRBD1 (5 bases). Germline V CDR1 and CDR2: SGHDT, YYEEEE. The V gene lost 2 bases and the J gene lost 5 bases, with 16 bases spanning the gap. The CDR3 contains 15 residues. The CDR3 sequence: CASSFGSETVYGYTF. The covered CDR3 bases are TGTGCCAGCAGCTTCGGTTCGGAGACAGTATATGGC.

This clone was recorded a few times. The CDR3 end lies 3 residues beyond the end of the read and is filled in from the germline J gene. The chain recombines TRBV18 with TRBJ1-2; D call uncertain. This CDR3 is built from 13 residues. Per germline, CDR1 KGHSH and CDR2 LQKENI. V was shortened by 4 bases and J by 2 bases, with 8 bases between the two germline ends. CDR3 protein: CASSQAENYGYTF. The DNA read from the CDR3 is TGTGCCAGCTCACAGGCCGAAAACTATGGC. The whole variable domain, remainder taken from reference TRBV18 and TRBJ1-2, is NAGVMQNPRHLVRRRGQEARLRCSPMKGHSHVYWYRQLPEEGLKFMVYLQKENIIDESGMPKERFSAEFPKEGPSILRIQQVVRGDSAAYFCASSQAENYGYTFGSGTRLTVV.

Remarks on this clone: The read is 3 residues too short to cover the CDR3 end, so that end is filled in from the germline J gene. J is TRBJ2-3 and V is TRBV7-8; 9 bases are shared with TRBD2. The CDR3 consists of 15 residues. Per germline, CDR1 SGHVS and CDR2 FQNEAQ. The CDR3 protein is CASSLGAGGQETQYF. The sequenced part of the CDR3 DNA is TGTGCCAGCAGCTTAGGAGCGGGGGGCCAAGAGACG.